The clone carrying this T cell receptor (beta chain) was found a few times. These data originate in a study of T-cell reconstitution after alpha-beta-depleted transplantation in children. Molecular barcoding with unique molecular identifiers was used for the TCRbeta library. TCRdb itself ran the PCR reads through MiXCR, one entry per CDR3 protein. Among about 270,000 distinct CDR3 sequences listed, 9.9% were seen once. V shed 2 bases and J 2 bases; nucleotides not matched to a gene: 8. CDR1 and CDR2 (germline): LGHDT, YNNKEL (reference sequence). The CDR3 runs 16 residues. The V gene is TRBV3-1, the J gene TRBJ2-5, with 7 bases identical to TRBD1. Here the sequenced sample was PBMCs from the stem cell graft donor, taken from the stem cell graft. This clonotype was obtained from a human donor who donated a stem cell graft to a child with SCID. The CDR3 protein is CASSQLRGRRQETQYF. CDR3 sequence (DNA): TGTGCCAGCAGCCAATTGAGGGGGCGCAGACAAGAGACCCAGTACTTC.